This T cell receptor beta chain came from a study of blood T cells in healthy people across ages. This clonotype was detected a few times. The target antigen is unknown. Samples each had at least 6 micrograms of total RNA extracted. Germline CDR1 reads SQVTM; CDR2 reads ANQGSEA. CDR3 length: 15 residues. The V end lost 0 bases, the J end lost 5 bases, and 16 bases lay between the germline ends. Study findings and constraints: Measured against age, TCR beta diversity per million T cells decreased in a roughly linear manner. Long-lived donors exceeded aged donors in naive CD4+ cells and diversity.

A sample-barcoded 5' primer and a J-beta primer mix were used in a second PCR of roughly 7 to 11 cycles. TCRdb processed the 5' RACE reads anew with MiXCR; each CDR3 protein has one entry. In the table there are 1.5 million to 2 million distinct CDR3 sequences, less than 50% of which are singletons. The sequence came from a woman between 35 and 50 years old in good health. The gene calls are TRBV29-1 and TRBJ1-1, with D perhaps TRBD1 (5 bases). The sequencing input was blood. The CDR3 reads CSVEDRIIKGTEAFF. DNA for the CDR3: TGCAGCGTTGAAGATAGGATCATCAAGGGGACTGAAGCTTTCTTT.